This TCR beta chain was sequenced during a study of a mutant IDH1 vaccine in newly diagnosed glioma. Study details: Patients began vaccination 4-6 weeks after radiotherapy alone, or with temozolomide cycles. The treated group averaged 40.4 years old and was about 62% male, roughly 40% female. Prior therapy was radiotherapy, temozolomide, or both; most received both. Whole-study findings and limits: In 90% to 95% of patients, immune responses induced by the vaccine occurred.

Repertoires were generated with immunoSEQ multiplex PCR, while TCRdb's copy carries only in-frame clones and drops some. The sample includes under 65,000 clones, 80% seen only once; the top ten take around 5.7%. Trimming pared 4 bases from V and 1 base from J, leaving 15 bases between. The CDR3 is 16 amino acids. Germline V gene data show CDR1 as SGHRS and CDR2 as YFSETQ. Comment on this clone: What it binds is unknown.

Time point noted: week 11, during vaccination. Doses consisted of 300 ug of mutant IDH1 20-mer peptide each, paired with topical imiquimod. The TCR sequence derives from a man in his forties or fifties with glioma. Sequenced here: PBMCs, sampled from a glioma patient whose treatment included an IDH1 peptide vaccine. The V gene is TRBV5-1, the J gene TRBJ1-3; D gene uncertain. CDR3 residues: CASSLAGENSGNTIYF. The CDR3 region has the DNA TGCGCCAGCAGCCTGGCAGGAGAGAATTCTGGAAACACCATATATTTT.